Listed here are 16 T cell receptor beta chains from one sample, sequenced in a study of T cell changes during pregnancy in multiple sclerosis. Here immunoSEQ multiplex PCR was the method, and the copy in TCRdb shows in-frame clones only, minus some. The table shows about 31,000 clones, with 93% occurring only once. The sample here was CD4+ T cells from peripheral blood mononuclear cells, taken in the second trimester of pregnancy. These receptors were taken from a female donor with multiple sclerosis, enrolled in a pregnancy study.

The rearrangement links TRBV19 to TRBJ2-2; 8 nucleotides align to TRBD2. This CDR3 contains 17 residues. Trimming removed 0 bases from V and 5 bases from J; junction bases left unmatched: 8. Per germline, CDR1 LNHDA and CDR2 SQIVND (reference sequence). The CDR3 DNA follows: TGTGCCAGTAGTATAGATGGGACTAGTCGTTGGACCGGGGAGCTGTTTTTT. It is translated as CASSIDGTSRWTGELFF.

The chain links TRBV9 to TRBJ1-1; TRBD1 is a possible D gene (5 bases). The CDR3 extends over 15 amino acids. Germline-derived CDR1 and CDR2 are SGDLS and YYNGEE. The V and J ends lost 0 bases and 8 bases respectively, with 17 bases between them. The CDR3 here is CASSVVGDRVREAFF. The CDR3 coding sequence is TGTGCCAGCAGCGTAGTTGGAGACAGAGTTAGAGAAGCTTTCTTT.

The chain joins TRBV5-4 to TRBJ2-2, with 14 bases that match TRBD2. Germline CDR1 and CDR2: SGHNT and YYREEE (reference sequence). The CDR3 covers 17 residues. V was clipped by 4 bases and J by 4 bases; unmatched bases: 6. CDR3: CASSSGLAGGGTGELFF. In nucleotides, the CDR3 is TGTGCCAGCAGCAGTGGACTAGCGGGAGGAGGCACCGGGGAGCTGTTTTTT.

This clone turned up a few times. V is TRBV2 and J is TRBJ1-5; TRBD1 matches at 7 bases. Trimming removed 6 bases from V and 5 bases from J; junction bases left unmatched: 4. The CDR3 covers 13 residues. The germline V gene has CDR1 SNHLY and CDR2 FYNNEI. The CDR3 sequence: CASREGADQPQHF. CDR3 bases: TGTGCCAGCAGGGAGGGGGCCGATCAGCCCCAGCATTTT.

This chain uses TRBV6-5 with TRBJ1-2; no clear D. Germline V gene lookup returns CDR1 MNHEY and CDR2 SVGAGI. Trimming took 6 bases from V and 9 from J, leaving 14 bases between them. The CDR3 has 12 amino acids. CDR3 protein: CASSPSGIRYTF. The CDR3 nucleotides are TGTGCCAGCAGCCCCAGCGGGATCCGCTACACCTTC.

V and J are TRBV11-2 and TRBJ1-1; 10 positions match TRBD1. This CDR3 is built from 16 residues. V lost 4 bases, J lost 3 bases, and 8 bases stayed unmatched. Germline V CDR1 and CDR2: SGHAT, FQNNGV. CDR3 sequence reads: CASSSTGGWSDTEAFF. In DNA form, the CDR3 reads TGTGCCAGCAGCTCGACAGGGGGCTGGTCAGACACTGAAGCTTTCTTT. The variable domain in full, completed from reference TRBV11-2 and TRBJ1-1, reads EAGVAQSPRYKIIEKRQSVAFWCNPISGHATLYWYQQILGQGPKLLIQFQNNGVVDDSQLPKDRFSAERLKGVDSTLKIQPAKLEDSAVYLCASSSTGGWSDTEAFFGQGTRLTVV.

The chain combines TRBV5-1 with TRBJ1-1; D may be TRBD1 (6 bases). CDR1 and CDR2 from the germline V gene are SGHRS and YFSETQ. The V gene lost 0 bases and the J gene lost 0 bases, with 21 bases spanning the gap. This CDR3 is 19 amino acids long. CDR3 sequence reads: CASSLEQGGRWSMNTEAFF. CDR3 DNA sequence: TGCGCCAGCAGCTTGGAACAGGGCGGAAGATGGTCCATGAACACTGAAGCTTTCTTT. Using reference TRBV5-1 and TRBJ1-1 for the parts outside the CDR3, the full variable domain is KAGVTQTPRYLIKTRGQQVTLSCSPISGHRSVSWYQQTPGQGLQFLFEYFSETQRNKGNFPGRFSGRQFSNSRSEMNVSTLELGDSALYLCASSLEQGGRWSMNTEAFFGQGTRLTVV.

J is TRBJ2-3 and V is TRBV6-6; the match to TRBD2 covers 7 bases. Per the germline V gene, CDR1 is MNHNY and CDR2 is SVGAGI (reference sequence). The CDR3 totals 11 residues. Trimming took 8 bases from V and 4 from J; bases not matched to a gene: 0. CDR3 coding DNA: TGTGCCAGCGCGGGGGCAGATACGCAGTATTTT. It is translated as CASAGADTQYF.

This clone occurred a few times. The V gene is TRBV5-1, the J gene TRBJ1-2; 7 bases are a match to TRBD1. The J segment lost 7 bases and the V segment lost 3 bases, leaving 6 bases of the junction unmatched. CDR1 and CDR2 (germline): SGHRS, YFSETQ. The CDR3 is made up of 13 amino acids. The CDR3 DNA follows: TGCGCCAGCAGCTCCGGGACAGTGGGTGGCTACACCTTC. Its translation: CASSSGTVGGYTF.

V usage is TRBV2 and J usage is TRBJ1-1; D remains unclear. Per germline, CDR1 SNHLY and CDR2 FYNNEI. Trimming cost V 6 bases and J 1 base, with 12 bases left between them. There are 14 residues in the CDR3. The CDR3 is CASSAREGNTEAFF. For the CDR3, the DNA is TGTGCCAGCAGCGCTAGGGAGGGGAACACTGAAGCTTTCTTT.

The rearrangement links TRBV2 to TRBJ1-2; the D gene is possibly TRBD1 (6 bases). CDR3 length equals 14 residues. The germline CDR1 and CDR2 sequences are SNHLY and FYNNEI. V lost 3 bases and J 1 base, leaving 9 bases between the germline ends. CDR3 region: CASSEGRGNYGYTF. DNA of the CDR3: TGTGCCAGCAGTGAGGGCAGGGGTAACTATGGCTACACCTTC.

The genes are TRBV6-1 and TRBJ2-7, with 7 bases matching TRBD1. Germline trimming cut 6 bases from V and 3 bases from J; bases unmatched to any gene: 5. The CDR3 totals 13 residues. The germline V gene has CDR1 MNHNS and CDR2 SASEGT. CDR3 sequence: CASREQGFYEQYF. In nucleotides, the CDR3 is TGTGCCAGCAGGGAACAGGGGTTCTACGAGCAGTACTTC.

The chain is built from TRBV5-1 and TRBJ2-3; TRBD2 matches at 10 bases. Losses at the gene ends were 1 base for V and 7 bases for J; bases not matched to a gene: 24. The CDR3 is 21 residues long. CDR1 is SGHRS, CDR2 YFSETQ, per germline. The CDR3 DNA reads TGCGCCAGCAGCTTGTATTCCCAGATTCGGACTAGCGGAGGGGGGGTGAATACGCAGTATTTT. This translates into CASSLYSQIRTSGGGVNTQYF.

The chain employs TRBV28 and TRBJ1-3; TRBD1 matches 7 bases. With 7 bases clipped from V and 0 bases from J, the junction kept 6 bases outside the gene matches. CDR1 is MDHEN and CDR2 is SYDVKM in the germline V gene. The CDR3 runs 15 residues. CDR3 sequence: CASNKGTVSGNTIYF. The DNA for the CDR3 is TGTGCCAGCAACAAAGGGACAGTCTCTGGAAACACCATATATTTT.

In DNA form, the CDR3 reads TGTGCCAGTACTAGCGGAACCGGGCACGGGGAGCTGTTTTTT. Its protein product is CASTSGTGHGELFF. V and J are TRBV6-1 and TRBJ2-2, with TRBD2 matching over 8 bases. Trimming removed 9 bases from V and 7 bases from J; junction bases left unmatched: 10. CDR1 MNHNS and CDR2 SASEGT come from the germline V gene. CDR3 length: 14 amino acids.

This sequence joins TRBV6-5 and TRBJ2-7; 7 bases are a match to TRBD1. V trimming: 3 bases; J trimming: 5 bases; junction bases outside the gene matches: 13. Germline lookup yields CDR1 MNHEY and CDR2 SVGAGI. The CDR3 is 16 amino acids. CDR3 DNA sequence: TGTGCCAGCAGTTATCTTCCAGGGACAGCTCCTAACGAGCAGTACTTC. Translated: CASSYLPGTAPNEQYF.